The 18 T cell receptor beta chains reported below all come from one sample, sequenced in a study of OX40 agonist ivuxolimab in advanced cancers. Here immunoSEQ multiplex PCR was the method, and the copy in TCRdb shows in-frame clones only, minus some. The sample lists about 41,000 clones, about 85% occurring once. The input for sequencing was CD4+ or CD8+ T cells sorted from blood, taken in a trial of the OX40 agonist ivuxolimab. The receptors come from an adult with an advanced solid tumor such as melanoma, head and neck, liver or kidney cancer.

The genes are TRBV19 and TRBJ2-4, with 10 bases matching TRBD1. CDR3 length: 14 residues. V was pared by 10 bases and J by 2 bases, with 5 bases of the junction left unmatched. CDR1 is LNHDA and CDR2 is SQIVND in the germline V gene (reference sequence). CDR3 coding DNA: TGTGCCACTCGGACAGGGGGGACCAAAAACATTCAGTACTTC. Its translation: CATRTGGTKNIQYF.

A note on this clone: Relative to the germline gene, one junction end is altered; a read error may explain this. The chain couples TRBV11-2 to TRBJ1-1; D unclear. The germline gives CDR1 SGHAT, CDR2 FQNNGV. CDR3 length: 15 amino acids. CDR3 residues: CASTLPPWGGTEAFF. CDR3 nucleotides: TGTGCCAGCACCTTACCGCCCTGGGGAGGGACTGAAGCTTTCTTT.

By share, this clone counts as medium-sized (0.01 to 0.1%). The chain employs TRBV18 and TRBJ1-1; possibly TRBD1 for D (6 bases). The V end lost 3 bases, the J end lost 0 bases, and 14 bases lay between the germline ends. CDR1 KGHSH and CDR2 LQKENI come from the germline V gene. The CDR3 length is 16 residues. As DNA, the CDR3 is TGTGCCAGCTCACCGTGGGCAGGGGAAATGAACACTGAAGCTTTCTTT. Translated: CASSPWAGEMNTEAFF.

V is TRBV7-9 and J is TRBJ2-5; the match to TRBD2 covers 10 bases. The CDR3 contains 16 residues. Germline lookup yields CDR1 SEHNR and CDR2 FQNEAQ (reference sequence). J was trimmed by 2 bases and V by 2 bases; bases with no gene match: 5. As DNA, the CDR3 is TGTGCCAGCAGCTTAATGGGAGCGGGAGGGCAAGAGACCCAGTACTTC. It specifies CASSLMGAGGQETQYF.

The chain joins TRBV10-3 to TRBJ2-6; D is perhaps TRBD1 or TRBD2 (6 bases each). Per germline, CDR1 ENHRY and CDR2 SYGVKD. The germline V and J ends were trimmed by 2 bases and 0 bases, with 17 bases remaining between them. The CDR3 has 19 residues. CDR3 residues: CAISERFSGQSSGANVLTF. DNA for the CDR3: TGTGCCATCAGTGAGAGGTTTAGCGGACAGAGCTCTGGGGCCAACGTCCTGACTTTC.

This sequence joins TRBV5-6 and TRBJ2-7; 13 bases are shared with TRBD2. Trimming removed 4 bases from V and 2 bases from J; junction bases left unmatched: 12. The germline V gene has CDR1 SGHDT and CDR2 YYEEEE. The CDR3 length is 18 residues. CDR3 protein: CASSDLQGLAGQTYEQYF. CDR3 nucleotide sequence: TGTGCCAGCAGCGATCTTCAGGGACTAGCGGGGCAGACCTACGAGCAGTACTTC.

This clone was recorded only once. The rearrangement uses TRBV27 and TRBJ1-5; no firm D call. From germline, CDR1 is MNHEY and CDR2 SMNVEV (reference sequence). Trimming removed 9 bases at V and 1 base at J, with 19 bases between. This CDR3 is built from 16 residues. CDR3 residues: CASSPVGRGSNQPQHF. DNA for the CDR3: TGTGCCAGTTCCCCCGTGGGTCGAGGGAGCAATCAGCCCCAGCATTTT.

This CDR3 is CASHTGGRGNQPQHF. The CDR3 DNA follows: TGTGCCAGCCACACAGGGGGCCGCGGCAATCAGCCCCAGCATTTT. The gene calls are TRBV18 and TRBJ1-5; 9 bases align to TRBD1. The CDR3 has 15 amino acids. Germline loops: CDR1 KGHSH, CDR2 LQKENI. The junction had 7 bases not matched to a gene; V was cut back by 8 bases and J by 2 bases.

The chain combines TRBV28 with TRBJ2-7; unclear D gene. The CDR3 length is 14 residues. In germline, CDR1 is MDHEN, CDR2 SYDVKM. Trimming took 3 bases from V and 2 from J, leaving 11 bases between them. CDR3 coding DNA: TGTGCCAGCAGTTTTCCGCCTACCGCCTACGAGCAGTACTTC. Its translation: CASSFPPTAYEQYF.

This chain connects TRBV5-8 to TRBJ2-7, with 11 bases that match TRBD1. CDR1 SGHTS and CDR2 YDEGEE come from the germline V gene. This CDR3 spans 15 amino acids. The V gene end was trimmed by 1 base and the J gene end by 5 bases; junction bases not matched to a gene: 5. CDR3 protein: CASSLKGQGVHEQYF. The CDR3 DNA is TGTGCCAGCAGCTTGAAGGGACAGGGGGTCCACGAGCAGTACTTC. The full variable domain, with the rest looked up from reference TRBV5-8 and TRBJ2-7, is EAGVTQSPTHLIKTRGQQATLRCSPISGHTSVYWYQQALGLGLQFLLWYDEGEERNRGNFPPRFSGRQFPNYSSELNVNALELEDSALYLCASSLKGQGVHEQYFGPGTRLTVT.

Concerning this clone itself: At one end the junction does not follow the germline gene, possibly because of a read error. Here the CDR3 reads CASSLGDRVVGTEAFF. The CDR3 region has the DNA TGTGCTAGCAGCTTGGGGGACCGGGTGGTCGGCACTGAAGCTTTCTTT. The genes are TRBV7-7 and TRBJ1-1, with D tentatively TRBD1 (5 bases). From germline, CDR1 is SSHAT and CDR2 FNYEAQ (reference sequence). This CDR3 comprises 16 residues.

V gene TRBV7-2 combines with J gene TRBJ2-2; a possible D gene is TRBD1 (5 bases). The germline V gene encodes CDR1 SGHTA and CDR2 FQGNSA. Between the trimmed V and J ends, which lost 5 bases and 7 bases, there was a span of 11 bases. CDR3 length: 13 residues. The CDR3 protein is CASSIDRFGELFF. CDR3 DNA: TGTGCCAGCAGCATCGACAGATTCGGGGAGCTGTTTTTT.

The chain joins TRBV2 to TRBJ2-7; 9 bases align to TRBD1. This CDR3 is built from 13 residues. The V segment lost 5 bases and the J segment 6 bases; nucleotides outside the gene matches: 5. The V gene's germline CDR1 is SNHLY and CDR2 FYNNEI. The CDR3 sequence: CASSSGQGSEQYF. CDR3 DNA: TGTGCCAGCAGTTCGGGACAGGGTTCCGAGCAGTACTTC.

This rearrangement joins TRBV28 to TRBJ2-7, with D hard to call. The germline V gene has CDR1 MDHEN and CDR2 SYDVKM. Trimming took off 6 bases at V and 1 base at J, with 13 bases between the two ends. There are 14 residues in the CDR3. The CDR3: CASSRLPSSYEQYF. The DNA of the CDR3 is TGTGCCAGCAGCCGACTCCCCAGTTCCTACGAGCAGTACTTC. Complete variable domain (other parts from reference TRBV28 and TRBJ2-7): DVKVTQSSRYLVKRTGEKVFLECVQDMDHENMFWYRQDPGLGLRLIYFSYDVKMKEKGDIPEGYSVSREKKERFSLILESASTNQTSMYLCASSRLPSSYEQYFGPGTRLTVT.

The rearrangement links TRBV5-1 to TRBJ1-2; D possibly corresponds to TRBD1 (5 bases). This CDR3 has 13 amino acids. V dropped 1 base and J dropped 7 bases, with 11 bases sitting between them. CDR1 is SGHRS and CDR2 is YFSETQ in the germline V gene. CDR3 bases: TGCGCCAGCAGCTTGCGGGACGGAGGTGGCTACACCTTC. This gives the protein CASSLRDGGGYTF. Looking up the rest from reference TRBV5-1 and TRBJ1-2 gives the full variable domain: KAGVTQTPRYLIKTRGQQVTLSCSPISGHRSVSWYQQTPGQGLQFLFEYFSETQRNKGNFPGRFSGRQFSNSRSEMNVSTLELGDSALYLCASSLRDGGGYTFGSGTRLTVV.

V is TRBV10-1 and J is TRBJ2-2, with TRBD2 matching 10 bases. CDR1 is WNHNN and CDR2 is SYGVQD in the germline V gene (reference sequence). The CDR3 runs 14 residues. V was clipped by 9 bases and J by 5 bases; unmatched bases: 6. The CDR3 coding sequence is TGCGCCAGTTCTAGCGGGAGTCAGACCGGGGAGCTGTTTTTT. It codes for CASSSGSQTGELFF.

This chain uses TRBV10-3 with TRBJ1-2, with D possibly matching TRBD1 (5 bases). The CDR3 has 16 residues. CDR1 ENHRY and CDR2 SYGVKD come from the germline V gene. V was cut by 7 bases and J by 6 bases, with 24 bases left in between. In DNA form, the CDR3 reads TGTGCCATCAAGTCCCCGGCCCAGGGTTTAGTAGATGGCTACACCTTC. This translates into CAIKSPAQGLVDGYTF.

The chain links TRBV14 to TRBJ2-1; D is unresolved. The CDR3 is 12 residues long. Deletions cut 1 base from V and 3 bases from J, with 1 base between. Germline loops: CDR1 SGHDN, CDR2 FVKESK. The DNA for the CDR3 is TGTGCCAGCAGCCAAGGCTACAATGAGCAGTTCTTC. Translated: CASSQGYNEQFF.